This TCR beta chain stems from a study of T cell repertoires in cytomegalovirus infection. In the study overall: Well-studied HLA-B-restricted CMV epitopes were used in the study alongside recently identified HLA-C-restricted ones. It can be stated that public TCR beta signatures indicated CMV infection as well as a matching HLA type. Study-level findings and limits: HLA-C-restricted, CMV-specific TCR beta clonotypes were dominant ex vivo. Of the TCR beta families, the public ones yielded a cumulative frequency that identified carriers of CMV plus the relevant HLA.

A note on this clonotype: Its target is not known.

TCRdb re-called the reads through MiXCR, storing one row per CDR3 protein. In the table there are around 500,000 distinct CDR3 sequences, roughly 43% of which are singletons. V shed 3 bases and J 8 bases; nucleotides not matched to a gene: 12. The CDR3 is 16 amino acids. This sequence originates from a human donor in good health (CMV status not recorded). Some clones in this sample may be carry-over from other donors' samples. The sequencing used cultured PBMCs, collected from culture after CMV antigen stimulation. The chain has TRBV12-3 or TRBV12-4 and TRBJ1-5; 8 positions agree with TRBD1. CDR3: CASSLFAGGELEPQHF. The CDR3 DNA reads TGTGCCAGCAGTTTGTTCGCAGGGGGCGAGTTGGAGCCCCAGCATTTT.